This is a list of T cell receptor beta chains from one sample in a study of blood T cell repertoires in COVID-19. Here immunoSEQ multiplex PCR was the method, and the copy in TCRdb shows in-frame clones only, minus some. The sample contains 65,000 or so clones, about nine tenths of which appear only once. The sample was peripheral blood. The receptors were gathered from a man over 45 with active COVID-19. Both conserved end residues are part of each CDR3. D genes are given only for firm matches. Clone size appears in some rows only: once, few, many, or a class for an expanded clone.

size	D	J	V	CDR3	DNA
.	TRBD1	TRBJ1-1	TRBV28	CASSSDRQGDGAEAFF	TGTGCCAGCAGCTCCGATCGCCAGGGGGATGGCGCTGAAGCTTTCTTT
.	TRBD2	TRBJ2-3	TRBV19	CASSLPTASGGAVDTQYF	TGTGCCAGTAGTCTGCCGACGGCTAGCGGGGGGGCGGTAGATACGCAGTATTTT
.	.	TRBJ1-1	TRBV24-1	CATSEPLFTGMVMNTEAFF	TGTGCCACCAGTGAGCCCCTCTTTACAGGGATGGTCATGAACACTGAAGCTTTCTTT
.	TRBD1	TRBJ2-3	TRBV6-5	CASSSRGQGIDTQYF	TGTGCCAGCAGTTCAAGGGGACAGGGTATTGATACGCAGTATTTT
.	TRBD1	TRBJ2-7	TRBV9	CASSDGQGYEQYF	TGTGCCAGCAGCGACGGACAGGGGTACGAGCAGTACTTC
.	TRBD2	TRBJ2-3	TRBV15	CATSTRLAGRSDTQYF	TGTGCCACCAGCACCCGACTAGCGGGGAGGTCAGATACGCAGTATTTT
.	TRBD1	TRBJ2-7	TRBV7-7	CASSSGTGDEQYF	TGTGCTAGCAGCTCCGGGACAGGGGATGAGCAGTACTTC
few	TRBD2	TRBJ2-1	TRBV4-1	CASSQEGSGGYNEQFF	TGCGCCAGCAGCCAAGAAGGGAGCGGGGGGTACAATGAGCAGTTCTTC
.	TRBD1	TRBJ1-1	TRBV2	CASIKVTGSTEAFF	TGTGCCAGCATCAAAGTGACAGGGAGCACTGAAGCTTTCTTT
.	.	TRBJ2-3	TRBV11-3	CASSLGGQGQDTQYF	TGTGCCAGCAGCTTAGGGGGGCAGGGGCAAGATACGCAGTATTTT
.	TRBD1	TRBJ2-2	TRBV19	CASTRFGTGNTGELFF	TGTGCCAGTACCAGATTCGGGACAGGAAACACCGGGGAGCTGTTTTTT
once	TRBD1	TRBJ2-7	TRBV9	CASSVGTGLYEQYF	TGTGCCAGCAGCGTAGGGACAGGGCTCTACGAGCAGTACTTC
.	TRBD2	TRBJ2-6	TRBV7-9	CASSVRLAGGLRGANVLTF	TGTGCCAGCAGCGTCAGACTAGCGGGAGGGCTGCGTGGGGCCAACGTCCTGACTTTC
once	.	TRBJ2-1	TRBV3-1/TRBV3-2	CASSQNPLPGGSYNEQFF	TGTGCCAGCAGCCAAAACCCCTTACCCGGGGGATCCTACAATGAGCAGTTCTTC
.	.	TRBJ1-4	TRBV2	CASNSGGGGNEKLFF	TGTGCCAGCAACTCCGGTGGCGGAGGTAATGAAAAACTGTTTTTT
.	TRBD1	TRBJ1-6	TRBV18	CASSPQGPGTDRGSPLHF	TGTGCCAGCTCACCACAAGGACCCGGGACAGACAGGGGATCACCCCTCCACTTT
.	.	TRBJ2-5	TRBV6-2/TRBV6-3	CASSYPTGRKTQYF	TGTGCCAGCAGTTACCCGACAGGGAGGAAGACCCAGTACTTC
.	TRBD2	TRBJ2-7	TRBV3-1/TRBV3-2	CASSQAVAGPRQYF	TGTGCCAGCAGCCAAGCAGTAGCGGGACCCCGCCAGTACTTC
once	.	TRBJ1-1	TRBV7-3	CASSPLGGLATEAFF	TGTGCCAGCAGCCCTCTTGGGGGGTTGGCCACTGAAGCTTTCTTT
.	.	TRBJ1-3	TRBV6-5	CASSPTGFGNTIYF	TGTGCCAGCAGCCCCACAGGGTTTGGAAACACCATATATTTT
.	.	TRBJ2-5	TRBV7-9	CASSTYRDQETQYF	TGTGCCAGCAGCACTTACAGGGACCAAGAGACCCAGTACTTC
.	.	TRBJ2-5	TRBV9	CASSKAPGNQETQYF	TGTGCCAGCAGCAAGGCTCCAGGGAACCAAGAGACCCAGTACTTC
.	.	TRBJ2-7	TRBV6-6	CASSYSSGPAYEQYF	TGTGCCAGCAGTTACTCGAGCGGTCCGGCCTACGAGCAGTACTTC
.	.	TRBJ1-1	TRBV19	CASTTRRNTEAFF	TGTGCCAGTACCACTCGGAGGAACACTGAAGCTTTCTTT
few	.	TRBJ2-3	TRBV12-3/TRBV12-4	CASSLSVNTQYF	TGTGCCAGCAGTTTATCGGTGAATACGCAGTATTTT
.	TRBD2	TRBJ2-5	TRBV19	CASSIDPSGTQETQYF	TGTGCCAGTAGTATAGACCCTAGCGGGACCCAAGAGACCCAGTACTTC
.	TRBD1	TRBJ1-6	TRBV19	CAIGTGHNSPLHF	TGTGCCATCGGGACAGGGCATAATTCACCCCTCCACTTT
once	.	TRBJ2-6	TRBV7-3	CASSFHGRGTTGANVLTF	TGTGCCAGCAGCTTTCACGGCAGGGGAACGACTGGGGCCAACGTCCTGACTTTC
.	.	TRBJ1-1	TRBV6-2/TRBV6-3	CASSYRDYHMNTEAFF	TGTGCCAGCAGTTACCGGGACTACCACATGAACACTGAAGCTTTCTTT
.	TRBD1	TRBJ2-7	TRBV18	CASSTGTGYEQYF	TGTGCCAGCTCAACCGGGACAGGGTACGAGCAGTACTTC
.	.	TRBJ2-5	TRBV11-2	CASSPQGEAGYQETQYF	TGTGCCAGCAGCCCCCAGGGTGAGGCGGGGTACCAAGAGACCCAGTACTTC
.	.	TRBJ2-5	TRBV2	CASSEWGLGETQYF	TGTGCCAGCAGTGAATGGGGCCTGGGAGAGACCCAGTACTTC
.	TRBD1	TRBJ1-2	TRBV5-4	CASSRQGASYTF	TGTGCCAGCAGCAGACAGGGGGCCAGCTACACCTTC
.	.	TRBJ1-4	TRBV28	CASSLPAGTLYNEKLFF	TGTGCCAGCAGTTTACCCGCCGGGACTTTATATAATGAAAAACTGTTTTTT
.	.	TRBJ1-1	TRBV12-3/TRBV12-4	CASRPTGSPEAFF	TGTGCCAGCAGACCTACAGGGAGCCCTGAAGCTTTCTTT
.	.	TRBJ2-1	TRBV12-3/TRBV12-4	CAIREASYNEQFF	TGTGCCATCCGTGAAGCCTCCTACAATGAGCAGTTCTTC
.	.	TRBJ2-7	TRBV18	CASSPGPERSYEQYF	TGTGCCAGCTCCCCTGGCCCCGAGAGGTCCTACGAGCAGTACTTC
.	TRBD1	TRBJ2-7	TRBV5-4	CASSSGQVTYEQYF	TGTGCCAGCAGCTCGGGACAGGTAACCTACGAGCAGTACTTC
.	.	TRBJ1-3	TRBV3-1/TRBV3-2	CASSSDRYSGNTIYF	TGTGCCAGCAGCTCGGACAGATACTCTGGAAACACCATATATTTT
.	.	TRBJ1-2	TRBV5-1	CASSWAGSNYGYTF	TGCGCCAGCAGCTGGGCAGGGTCTAACTATGGCTACACCTTC
.	TRBD2	TRBJ2-3	TRBV27	CASSLHLAGGTDTQYF	TGTGCCAGCAGCCTACACCTAGCGGGGGGCACAGATACGCAGTATTTT
.	.	TRBJ1-2	TRBV5-6	CASSGVGVGNYGYTF	TGTGCCAGCAGCGGGGTCGGGGTCGGAAACTATGGCTACACCTTC
.	.	TRBJ1-1	TRBV10-3	CAISETSPGVGSEAFF	TGTGCCATCAGTGAGACAAGCCCAGGGGTAGGCTCTGAAGCTTTCTTT